One sample yielded the 26 T cell receptor beta chains listed below, sequenced in a study of tumor-infiltrating lymphocytes in primary liver carcinoma. With a constant-region primer, TCR beta cDNA was made from 450 to 550 ng of total RNA. Generation of the TCR beta libraries relied on three nested multiplex PCR rounds using slightly modified ARM-PCR. Use of TRBV1-TRBV30 forward primers with a C-beta reverse primer characterized the first two PCR rounds, which lasted about 9 cycles each. TCRdb redid the calling of the multiplex PCR reads with MiXCR, one entry per CDR3 protein. The top ten hold more than 7% of the sample, which has more than 100,000 distinct CDR3 sequences, less than 75% seen once. Both RNA and DNA were isolated together from 20-30 mg of bulk tissue that had not been sorted. Sample: tumor-adjacent normal liver tissue. All receptors derive from a woman aged 55 to 70 with primary liver carcinoma and hepatitis B virus infection.

For this clonotype: A read error may explain this, as a much larger clone is one base away. The chain links TRBV7-9 to TRBJ2-2; perhaps TRBD2 as D (5 bases). In germline, CDR1 is SEHNR, CDR2 FQNEAQ (reference sequence). This CDR3 has 14 amino acids. The CDR3 sequence: CAISLGLDTGELFF. Written as DNA, the CDR3 is TGTGCCATCAGCTTAGGACTGGACACCGGGGAGCTGTTTTTT.

This clonotype was found once. At one boundary the junction diverges from the germline segment, which might be a read error. This chain uses TRBV28 with TRBJ1-2; tentatively, D is TRBD1 (5 bases). This CDR3 is 15 amino acids long. In germline, CDR1 is MDHEN, CDR2 SYDVKM. CDR3 loop: CANSLGRTSKYGYTF. Here the CDR3 DNA reads TGTGCCAACAGTTTGGGGCGGACGTCTAAGTATGGCTACACCTTC.

This chain connects TRBV4-1 to TRBJ1-4; D is unclear. V was cut by 2 bases and J by 0 bases, with 10 bases left in between. Germline V gene data show CDR1 as MGHRA and CDR2 as YSYEKL. This CDR3 comprises 16 residues. The CDR3 loop is CASSQWTVATNEKLFF. CDR3 DNA sequence: TGCGCCAGCAGCCAATGGACTGTTGCAACTAATGAAAAACTGTTTTTT.

The count of this clonotype is one. An end of the junction differs from the germline gene, which may be a read error. V gene TRBV6-5 combines with J gene TRBJ2-1, with 15 bases identical to TRBD2. Germline V lookup: CDR1 MNHEY, CDR2 SVGAGI. The CDR3 spans 17 residues. This CDR3 is CATSYSGGLAGGNEQFF. In DNA form, the CDR3 reads TGTGCCACCAGTTATTCCGGGGGACTAGCGGGAGGTAATGAGCAGTTCTTC.

About this clonotype: Just one base apart from a much larger clone, this may be a read error. The chain links TRBV28 to TRBJ2-7, with D hard to call. Trimming pared 5 bases from V and 0 bases from J, leaving 8 bases between. CDR3 length: 13 amino acids. Germline CDR1 reads MDHEN; CDR2 reads SYDVKM. CDR3 region: CASSPPDSYEQYF. CDR3 DNA: TGTGCCAGCAGTCCCCCGGACTCCTACGAGCAGTACTTC.

This clonotype was observed many times. This rearrangement joins TRBV28 to TRBJ2-1; 8 nucleotides line up with TRBD1. The CDR3 has 12 residues. Germline V gene data show CDR1 as MDHEN and CDR2 as SYDVKM. With V trimmed by 5 bases and J by 9 bases, 3 bases remained unmatched. CDR3 sequence (DNA): TGTGCCAGCAGTCGGACAGGGATTGAGCAGTTCTTC. Protein sequence: CASSRTGIEQFF.

This clonotype was recorded once. Being one base from a much bigger clone, this may be a read error. This chain joins TRBV28 and TRBJ2-3; 8 positions agree with TRBD2. The germline gives CDR1 MDHEN, CDR2 SYDVKM. With 2 bases clipped from V and 4 bases from J, the junction kept 11 bases outside the gene matches. The CDR3 is 17 amino acids. CDR3: CASSLGSSGTTSDTQYF. In DNA, the CDR3 is TGTGCCAGCAGTTTAGGGAGTAGCGGGACGACCTCAGATACGCAGTATTTT.

This clonotype was picked up many times. The chain recombines TRBV7-9 with TRBJ1-4; D unclear. The CDR3 is 14 amino acids. V lost 3 bases and J lost 0, with 5 bases in between. CDR1 is SEHNR, CDR2 FQNEAQ, per germline (reference sequence). This chain's CDR3 is CASSLLTTNEKLFF. For the CDR3, the DNA is TGTGCCAGCAGCTTGTTGACAACTAATGAAAAACTGTTTTTT.

This clonotype was found many times. The chain is built from TRBV7-9 and TRBJ1-4; D is perhaps TRBD1 (5 bases). V gave up 5 bases and J gave up 7 bases, with 20 bases separating them. The germline V gene has CDR1 SEHNR and CDR2 FQNEAQ (reference sequence). This CDR3 comprises 16 residues. This CDR3 is CASSPTWTAGGEKLFF. The CDR3 coding sequence is TGTGCCAGCAGCCCGACTTGGACGGCTGGGGGTGAAAAACTGTTTTTT.

As concerns this clonotype: Since the CDR3 does not end with the conserved phenylalanine or tryptophan, this likely comes from a read error. The chain combines TRBV11-2 with TRBJ2-1, with D perhaps matching TRBD2 (6 bases). The CDR3 loop spans 15 amino acids. V was shortened by 1 base and J by 8 bases, with 15 bases between the two germline ends. In germline, CDR1 is SGHAT, CDR2 FQNNGV. CDR3 residues: CASSLAAGFNDEQFL. The CDR3 region has the DNA TGTGCCAGCAGCTTAGCTGCGGGATTTAATGATGAGCAGTTCCTC.

For this clonotype: Likely a read error: the CDR3 ends without its conserved phenylalanine or tryptophan. The chain has TRBV11-2 and TRBJ2-1, with D possibly TRBD2 on 5 matching bases. Germline V CDR1 and CDR2: SGHAT, FQNNGV. The length of the CDR3 is 15 residues. The CDR3 is CTSSLKPAESGEQFL. The CDR3, as DNA: TGTACCAGCAGCCTTAAGCCAGCGGAGTCGGGTGAGCAGTTCCTC.

On this clonotype: As the CDR3 is not closed by the conserved phenylalanine or tryptophan, this likely results from a read error. The CDR3 reads CASSETITYEQYI. Here the CDR3 DNA reads TGTGCTAGCAGTGAAACGATTACCTACGAGCAGTACATC. The rearrangement links TRBV6-1 to TRBJ2-7; D not resolved. The CDR3 sequence is 13 residues long. CDR1 and CDR2 (germline): MNHNS, SASEGT.

About this clonotype: In this CDR3 the conserved last residue, phenylalanine or tryptophan, is missing, so a read error is likely. The chain combines TRBV5-1 with TRBJ2-7, with no clear D. The ends were cut back, 8 bases at V and 0 bases at J, with 18 bases in the middle. The germline gives CDR1 SGHRS, CDR2 YFSETQ. The CDR3 is 15 residues long. The CDR3 sequence is CASSTTQPGSYEQYI. Here the CDR3 DNA reads TGCGCCAGTAGTACCACACAGCCTGGCTCCTACGAGCAGTACATC.

V is TRBV12-3 or TRBV12-4 and J is TRBJ2-3, with a possible D match to TRBD2 (5 bases). The CDR3 totals 15 residues. The V end lost 6 bases, the J end lost 3 bases, and 16 bases lay between the germline ends. Here the CDR3 reads CASSLWTGDTDTQYF. The CDR3 region has the DNA TGTGCCAGCAGCCTGTGGACCGGGGATACAGATACGCAGTATTTT.

A remark on this clonotype: Relative to the germline gene, one junction end is altered; a read error may explain this. The chain carries TRBV6-5 and TRBJ2-7; the match to TRBD1 covers 10 bases. This CDR3 has 14 residues. Germline lookup yields CDR1 MNHEY and CDR2 SVGAGI. The DNA of the CDR3 is TGTGCCAGCAGTTACTCGACAGGGGGCCGCGAGCGGTACTTC. This sequence encodes CASSYSTGGRERYF.

Worth noting for this clonotype: The conserved phenylalanine or tryptophan normally closing the CDR3 is absent here, so this likely arose from a read error. The chain has TRBV11-2 and TRBJ2-1; no clear D. The CDR3 is 11 residues long. The V gene's germline CDR1 is SGHAT and CDR2 FQNNGV. CDR3 nucleotides: TGTGCCACCAGCTTAGATATGACTCAGTTCTTA. Translation: CATSLDMTQFL.

This clonotype was observed a handful of times. A read error may explain this, as a much larger clone is one base away. The V gene is TRBV12-3 or TRBV12-4, the J gene TRBJ2-7; D is undetermined. The CDR3 sequence is 14 residues long. The CDR3 DNA reads TGTGCCGGCAGTTTGGCCAGTCCCTCCTACGAGCAGTACTTC. This codes for CAGSLASPSYEQYF.

Comment on this clonotype: The conserved phenylalanine or tryptophan is not found at the CDR3 terminus, so this likely reflects a read error. The V and J genes are TRBV5-1 and TRBJ2-7; 7 positions agree with TRBD2. In germline, CDR1 is SGHRS, CDR2 YFSETQ. The J segment lost 5 bases and the V segment lost 4 bases, leaving 9 bases of the junction unmatched. The CDR3 runs to 14 residues. CDR3 DNA sequence: TGCGCCAGCAGCACGTCGGGGGGAGACCACGAGCAGTACATC. It codes for CASSTSGGDHEQYI.

The sample holds many counts of this clonotype. The gene calls are TRBV4-2 and TRBJ1-2; D perhaps matches TRBD1 (6 bases). The CDR3 loop spans 16 amino acids. Per germline, CDR1 LGHNA and CDR2 YNFKEQ. V gave up 0 bases and J gave up 1 base, with 12 bases separating them. The CDR3, as DNA: TGTGCCAGCAGCCAAGAAGGACAGTACATTAACTATGGCTACACCTTC. It yields the protein CASSQEGQYINYGYTF.

V and J are TRBV5-1 and TRBJ1-1; tentatively, D is TRBD1 (6 bases). There are 12 residues in the CDR3. Per germline, CDR1 SGHRS and CDR2 YFSETQ. V was trimmed by 5 bases and J by 7 bases, leaving 12 bases between them. The CDR3 is CASSAGQIEAFF. CDR3 DNA: TGCGCCAGCAGTGCTGGACAGATTGAAGCTTTCTTT.

Details on this clonotype: The CDR3 does not end in the conserved phenylalanine or tryptophan, so this is likely a read error. The V and J genes are TRBV7-8 and TRBJ1-5; tentative D call: TRBD1 (6 bases). Germline V gene sequence: CDR1 SGHVS, CDR2 FQNEAQ. This CDR3 comprises 16 residues. This CDR3 is CASSLEARTENQPQHS. CDR3 coding DNA: TGTGCCAGCAGTTTAGAAGCCAGGACAGAAAATCAGCCCCAGCATTCT.

About this clonotype itself: Possible read error: a much larger clone is one base away. The chain has TRBV29-1 and TRBJ1-1; no firm D call. The V gene's germline CDR1 is SQVTM and CDR2 ANQGSEA. The length of the CDR3 is 12 residues. The V gene lost 6 bases and the J gene lost 4 bases, with 12 bases spanning the gap. Here the CDR3 DNA reads TGCAGCGTCGAGAAAGGGAGCACTGAAGCTTTCTTT. Its protein product is CSVEKGSTEAFF.

With regard to this clonotype: This may stem from a read error, because a much larger clone lies one nucleotide away. CDR3 loop: CASRPALRGNQPQHF. The CDR3 nucleotides are TGTGCCAGCAGGCCGGCACTGCGGGGCAATCAGCCCCAGCATTTT. The chain couples TRBV28 to TRBJ1-5, with D unresolved. This CDR3 comprises 15 residues. Germline loops: CDR1 MDHEN, CDR2 SYDVKM. V was shortened by 6 bases and J by 2 bases, with 14 bases between the two germline ends.

This clonotype was seen only a few times. The CDR3 spells CASSPDIRLVENEQFF. Written as DNA, the CDR3 is TGTGCCAGCTCACCGGACATCCGCTTGGTTGAGAATGAGCAGTTCTTC. The chain uses TRBV18 and TRBJ2-1; tentatively, D is TRBD1 (5 bases). The CDR3 loop spans 16 amino acids. Trimming left V 3 bases short and J 7 bases short, with 19 bases between. CDR1 and CDR2 (germline): KGHSH, LQKENI.

Regarding this clonotype: One base away lies a much larger clone, so this may be a sequencing read error. Here the CDR3 reads CASTTWRGSGANVLTF. The CDR3 DNA sequence: TGTGCCAGCACTACCTGGCGGGGTTCTGGGGCCAACGTCCTGACTTTC. The chain links TRBV28 to TRBJ2-6, with D possibly matching TRBD2 (6 bases). V was clipped by 7 bases and J by 1 base, with 14 bases between them. CDR3 size: 16 residues. Germline V gene sequence: CDR1 MDHEN, CDR2 SYDVKM.

This clonotype was counted many times. J is TRBJ2-1 and V is TRBV12-3 or TRBV12-4; no clear D. The V end was cut by 4 bases, the J end by 7 bases, with 20 bases between. This CDR3 has 16 residues. The DNA for the CDR3 is TGTGCCAGCAGTTCCCGGGCGAGACTGGGCTCGAATGAGCAGTTCTTC. Residues: CASSSRARLGSNEQFF.